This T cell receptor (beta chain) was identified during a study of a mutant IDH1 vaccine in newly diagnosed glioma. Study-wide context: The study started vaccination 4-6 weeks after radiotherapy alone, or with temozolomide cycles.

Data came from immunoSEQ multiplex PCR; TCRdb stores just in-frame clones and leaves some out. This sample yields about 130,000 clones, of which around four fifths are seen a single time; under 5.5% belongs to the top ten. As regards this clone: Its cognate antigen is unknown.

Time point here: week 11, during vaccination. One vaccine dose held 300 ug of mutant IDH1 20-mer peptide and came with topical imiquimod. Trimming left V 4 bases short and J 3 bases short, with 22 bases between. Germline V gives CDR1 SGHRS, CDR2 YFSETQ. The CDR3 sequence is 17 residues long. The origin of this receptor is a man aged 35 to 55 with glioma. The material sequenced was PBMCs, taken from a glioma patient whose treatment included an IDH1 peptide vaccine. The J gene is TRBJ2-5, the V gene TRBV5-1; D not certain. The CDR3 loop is CASSVTPTTPKKETQYF. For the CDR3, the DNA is TGCGCCAGCAGCGTGACCCCGACGACACCCAAGAAAGAGACCCAGTACTTC. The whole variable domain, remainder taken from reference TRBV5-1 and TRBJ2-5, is KAGVTQTPRYLIKTRGQQVTLSCSPISGHRSVSWYQQTPGQGLQFLFEYFSETQRNKGNFPGRFSGRQFSNSRSEMNVSTLELGDSALYLCASSVTPTTPKKETQYFGPGTRLLVL.